Presented here are 18 T cell receptor beta chains from one specimen sequenced in a study of CD8+ T cells in alopecia areata. The treatment was: oral pan-JAK inhibitor, 5-10 mg twice daily. As the sequencing template, cDNA was produced by extracting RNA and reverse transcribing it. Here immunoSEQ multiplex PCR was the method, and the copy in TCRdb shows in-frame clones only, minus some. In the table there are about 160,000 clones, about two thirds of which are singletons. Material: CD4+ T cells sorted from blood, obtained at week 4, from a patient treated with tofacitinib. The receptor set was obtained from a human donor with alopecia areata.

The genes are TRBV30 and TRBJ2-7, with D maybe TRBD1 (6 bases). There are 13 residues in the CDR3. V dropped 2 bases and J dropped 5 bases, with 13 bases sitting between them. CDR1 is GTSNPN, CDR2 SVGIG, per germline (reference sequence). The CDR3 sequence: CAWSSRHRDEQYF. In nucleotides, the CDR3 is TGTGCCTGGAGTTCCCGCCACAGGGACGAGCAGTACTTC. The full variable domain, with the rest looked up from reference TRBV30 and TRBJ2-7, is SQTIHQWPATLVQPVGSPLSLECTVEGTSNPNLYWYRQAAGRGLQLLFYSVGIGQISSEVPQNLSASRPQDRQFILSSKKLLLSDSGFYLCAWSSRHRDEQYFGPGTRLTVT.

This clone has more than one count but fewer than ten. The chain uses TRBV5-6 and TRBJ2-3; D remains unclear. The CDR3 extends over 13 amino acids. Germline CDR1 and CDR2: SGHDT and YYEEEE. V gave up 3 bases and J gave up 6 bases, with 11 bases separating them. The CDR3 reads CASSSTDVDTQYF. In DNA form, the CDR3 reads TGTGCCAGCAGCTCGACCGACGTGGATACGCAGTATTTT.

In the case of this clone: The same CDR3 arises from other DNA sequences in this sample as well. This chain links TRBV29-1 with TRBJ2-6; D not resolved. The length of the CDR3 is 12 residues. The germline V gene has CDR1 SQVTM and CDR2 ANQGSEA. The germline V and J ends were trimmed by 5 bases and 0 bases, with 2 bases remaining between them. The CDR3, as DNA: TGCAGCGTTACCTCTGGGGCCAACGTCCTGACTTTC. The encoded protein is CSVTSGANVLTF. Variable domain in full (rest from reference TRBV29-1 and TRBJ2-6): SAVISQKPSRDICQRGTSLTIQCQVDSQVTMMFWYRQQPGQSLTLIATANQGSEATYESGFVIDKFPISRPNLTFSTLTVSNMSPEDSSIYLCSVTSGANVLTFGAGSRLTVL.

This clone was found a few times. The chain has TRBV5-4 and TRBJ1-1, with no clear D. Looked up from germline, CDR1 is SGHNT and CDR2 is YYREEE (reference sequence). The CDR3 length is 13 residues. Deletions cut 0 bases from V and 1 base from J, with 4 bases between. CDR3 bases: TGTGCCAGCAGCTTGGACCCGAACACTGAAGCTTTCTTT. Its protein product is CASSLDPNTEAFF.

The genes are TRBV5-1 and TRBJ1-2; TRBD1 agrees at 7 bases. V was clipped by 1 base and J by 3 bases; unmatched bases: 0. The CDR3 is 13 residues long. Germline CDR1 is SGHRS and CDR2 is YFSETQ. CDR3 DNA: TGCGCCAGCAGCTTGACAGGGGACTATGGCTACACCTTC. Its protein product is CASSLTGDYGYTF. Drawing the rest from reference TRBV5-1 and TRBJ1-2, the complete variable domain is KAGVTQTPRYLIKTRGQQVTLSCSPISGHRSVSWYQQTPGQGLQFLFEYFSETQRNKGNFPGRFSGRQFSNSRSEMNVSTLELGDSALYLCASSLTGDYGYTFGSGTRLTVV.

The chain is built from TRBV13 and TRBJ1-2; 7 bases are shared with TRBD1. Germline V gene sequence: CDR1 PRHDT, CDR2 FYEKMQ (reference sequence). The ends lost 4 bases at V and 7 bases at J; junction bases unmatched: 9. The CDR3 runs 14 residues. CDR3 in DNA: TGTGCCAGCAGCTACGAGACAGGGCAGGGTGGCTACACCTTC. It translates to CASSYETGQGGYTF.

The chain employs TRBV6-5 and TRBJ1-2; D is undetermined. The germline V gene has CDR1 MNHEY and CDR2 SVGAGI. Trimming took 2 bases from V and 1 from J, leaving 5 bases between them. CDR3 size: 13 residues. CDR3 residues: CASSYRSNYGYTF. CDR3 in DNA: TGTGCCAGCAGTTACCGTAGTAACTATGGCTACACCTTC.

The V gene is TRBV25-1, the J gene TRBJ2-7; D gene unclear. Per the germline V gene, CDR1 is MGHDK and CDR2 is SYGVNS. The CDR3 loop spans 11 amino acids. Between the trimmed V and J ends, which lost 3 bases and 7 bases, there was a span of 7 bases. CDR3 sequence (DNA): TGTGCCAGCAGTGATCAGGTTGAGCAGTACTTC. Protein sequence: CASSDQVEQYF.

This clone was recorded many times. This rearrangement joins TRBV10-2 to TRBJ2-7; D is tentatively TRBD1 or TRBD2 (5 bases each). This CDR3 region has 13 residues. The V end lost 6 bases, the J end lost 1 base, and 10 bases lay between the germline ends. Germline V gene sequence: CDR1 WSHSY, CDR2 SAAADI. The CDR3 DNA reads as TGCGCCAGCAGAGCGGCAGGGTCCTACGAGCAGTACTTC. Residues: CASRAAGSYEQYF.

This clone has more than one count but fewer than ten. The genes are TRBV6-6 and TRBJ1-5, with 9 bases fitting TRBD1. In germline, CDR1 is MNHNY, CDR2 SVGAGI (reference sequence). The CDR3 runs 15 residues. J was trimmed by 7 bases and V by 4 bases; bases with no gene match: 8. The CDR3 nucleotides are TGTGCCAGCAGTTTCCCCGGGACAGGGAAACAGCCCCAGCATTTT. It yields the protein CASSFPGTGKQPQHF.

The CDR3 loop reads CSVAGQLRTSNGHIQYF. The CDR3 DNA reads as TGCAGCGTTGCGGGACAACTACGAACTTCAAACGGTCACATTCAGTACTTC. V usage is TRBV29-1 and J usage is TRBJ2-4; D is perhaps TRBD1 (6 bases). Trimming took off 4 bases at V and 8 bases at J, with 27 bases between the two ends. This CDR3 spans 17 amino acids. CDR1 is SQVTM, CDR2 ANQGSEA, per germline.

This chain joins TRBV6-5 and TRBJ2-7; 9 nucleotides match TRBD2. This CDR3 comprises 16 residues. From germline, CDR1 is MNHEY and CDR2 SVGAGI. J gave up 7 bases and V 2 bases, and 12 bases lay outside the gene matches. The CDR3, as DNA: TGTGCCAGCAGTTACGCCGGGGGACTAGCCCCCCTTGAGCAGTACTTC. Its protein is CASSYAGGLAPLEQYF.

This clone was observed once. This chain links TRBV7-6 with TRBJ2-5; D is uncertain. Germline V lookup: CDR1 SGHVS, CDR2 FNYEAQ. The CDR3 consists of 16 residues. The V end was cut by 0 bases, the J end by 5 bases, with 16 bases between. For the CDR3, the DNA is TGTGCCAGCAGCTTAGCGCGTAGCCCGGTGCTGGAGACCCAGTACTTC. Its protein product is CASSLARSPVLETQYF.

The V gene is TRBV30, the J gene TRBJ1-1; D call uncertain. CDR1 is GTSNPN and CDR2 is SVGIG in the germline V gene (reference sequence). The CDR3 sequence is 18 residues long. Trimming removed 0 bases at V and 2 bases at J, with 22 bases between. CDR3 amino acids: CAWSVQWPARTLNTEAFF. Here the CDR3 DNA reads TGTGCCTGGAGTGTACAATGGCCAGCCCGGACTCTTAACACTGAAGCTTTCTTT.

V gene TRBV5-6 combines with J gene TRBJ1-1; D remains ambiguous. The CDR3 contains 18 residues. V was shortened by 0 bases and J by 2 bases, with 20 bases between the two germline ends. The germline V gene encodes CDR1 SGHDT and CDR2 YYEEEE. The chain's CDR3 is CASSLGETRRGRNTEAFF. The CDR3 region has the DNA TGTGCCAGCAGCTTGGGAGAAACGAGGAGAGGAAGAAACACTGAAGCTTTCTTT.

This clone was observed once. This chain uses TRBV25-1 with TRBJ2-7; no definite D call. The CDR3 loop spans 11 amino acids. V lost 2 bases and J 3 bases, leaving 2 bases between the germline ends. The germline CDR1 and CDR2 sequences are MGHDK and SYGVNS. The chain's CDR3 is CASSENYEQYF. CDR3 DNA sequence: TGTGCCAGCAGTGAAAACTACGAGCAGTACTTC.

This clone was observed a handful of times. V usage is TRBV7-8 and J usage is TRBJ2-4; TRBD1 might be the D (5 bases). V was trimmed by 1 base and J by 0 bases, leaving 13 bases between them. The CDR3 is made up of 17 amino acids. Per germline, CDR1 SGHVS and CDR2 FQNEAQ. The CDR3 region is CASSLGSADIAKNIQYF. The CDR3 nucleotides read TGTGCCAGCAGCTTAGGATCGGCGGACATAGCCAAAAACATTCAGTACTTC.

This chain joins TRBV5-6 and TRBJ2-3, with TRBD2 matching 8 bases. The CDR3 covers 18 residues. J gave up 4 bases and V 1 base, and 14 bases lay outside the gene matches. CDR1 and CDR2 from the germline V gene are SGHDT and YYEEEE. The chain's CDR3 is CASSLTSGPALRADTQYF. In DNA, the CDR3 is TGTGCCAGCAGCTTGACTAGCGGTCCTGCCTTGCGAGCAGATACGCAGTATTTT.